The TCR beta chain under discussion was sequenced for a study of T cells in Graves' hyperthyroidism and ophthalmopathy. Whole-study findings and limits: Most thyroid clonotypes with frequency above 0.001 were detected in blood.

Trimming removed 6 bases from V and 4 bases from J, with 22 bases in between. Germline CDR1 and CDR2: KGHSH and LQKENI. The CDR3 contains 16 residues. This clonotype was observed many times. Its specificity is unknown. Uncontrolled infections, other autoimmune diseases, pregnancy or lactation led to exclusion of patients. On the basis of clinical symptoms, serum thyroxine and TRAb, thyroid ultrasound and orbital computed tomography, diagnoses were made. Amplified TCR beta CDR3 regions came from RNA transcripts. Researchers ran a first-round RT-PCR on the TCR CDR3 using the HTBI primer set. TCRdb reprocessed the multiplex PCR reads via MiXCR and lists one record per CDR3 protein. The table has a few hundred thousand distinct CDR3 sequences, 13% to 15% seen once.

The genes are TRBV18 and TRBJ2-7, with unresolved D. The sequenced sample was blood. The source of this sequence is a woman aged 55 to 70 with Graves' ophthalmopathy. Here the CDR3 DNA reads TGTGCCAGCTCTCGTGGGCCGCTTGGTTCCGGATACGAGCAGTACTTC. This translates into CASSRGPLGSGYEQYF.